This T cell receptor (beta chain) stems from a study of T cell changes during pregnancy in multiple sclerosis. The V gene end was trimmed by 4 bases and the J gene end by 5 bases; junction bases not matched to a gene: 4. This CDR3 spans 15 amino acids. Germline-derived CDR1 and CDR2 are SGDLS and YYNGEE. This table comes from immunoSEQ multiplex PCR, and its TCRdb copy is limited to in-frame clones, with some not included. This sample yields roughly 32,000 clones, of which about 90% are seen a single time; roughly 4% belongs to the top ten. This clonotype was obtained from a female donor with multiple sclerosis, enrolled in a pregnancy study. This specimen was CD8+ T cells from peripheral blood mononuclear cells, taken in the third trimester of pregnancy. The chain uses TRBV9 and TRBJ1-6, with TRBD1 matching 9 bases. DNA of the CDR3: TGTGCCAGCAGCCCGGACAGGGGCAATAATTCACCCCTCCACTTT. Translated: CASSPDRGNNSPLHF.